The entry below describes one TCR beta chain. This entry is derived from a study of cytomegalovirus exposure and HLA in healthy donors. The CDR3 runs to 16 residues. Germline CDR1 is LGHNA and CDR2 is YNFKEQ. V gave up 1 base and J gave up 4 bases; unmatched junction bases: 9. 60 Vbeta and 13 Jbeta primers were used in PCR. Generated by immunoSEQ multiplex PCR, the TCRdb table keeps only in-frame clones and is missing some. The sample totals roughly 80,000 clones; its top ten clones hold 5.5%. This clonotype was sampled from a girl under 18 in good health and CMV-seropositive. The sample taken for sequencing was PBMCs. The chain is built from TRBV4-2 and TRBJ1-2; 7 positions agree with TRBD1. Written as DNA, the CDR3 is TGTGCCAGCAGCCAAGGAGGGCCCAGGGGGGTCTATGGCTACACCTTC. Its protein product is CASSQGGPRGVYGYTF.